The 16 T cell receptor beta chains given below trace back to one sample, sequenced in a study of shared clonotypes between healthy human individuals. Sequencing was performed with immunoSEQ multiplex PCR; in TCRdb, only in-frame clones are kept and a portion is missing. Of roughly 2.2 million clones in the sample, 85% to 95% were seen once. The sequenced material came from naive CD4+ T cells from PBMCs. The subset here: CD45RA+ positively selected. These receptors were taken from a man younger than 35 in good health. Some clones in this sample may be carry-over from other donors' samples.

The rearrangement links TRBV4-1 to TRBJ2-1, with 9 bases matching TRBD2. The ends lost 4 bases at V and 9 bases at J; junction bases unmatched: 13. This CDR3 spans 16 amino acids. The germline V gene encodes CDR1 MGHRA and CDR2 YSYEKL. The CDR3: CASSRPAGGPEGEQFF. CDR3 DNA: TGCGCCAGCAGCCGACCGGCGGGAGGGCCCGAGGGTGAGCAGTTCTTC.

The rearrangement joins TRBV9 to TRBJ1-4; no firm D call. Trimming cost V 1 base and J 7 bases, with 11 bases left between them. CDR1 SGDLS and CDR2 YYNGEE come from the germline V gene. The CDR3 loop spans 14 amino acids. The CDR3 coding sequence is TGTGCCAGCAGCGTATCCGATCTAGTTGAAAAACTGTTTTTT. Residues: CASSVSDLVEKLFF. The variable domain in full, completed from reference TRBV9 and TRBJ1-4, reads DSGVTQTPKHLITATGQRVTLRCSPRSGDLSVYWYQQSLDQGLQFLIQYYNGEERAKGNILERFSAQQFPDLHSELNLSSLELGDSALYFCASSVSDLVEKLFFGSGTQLSVL.

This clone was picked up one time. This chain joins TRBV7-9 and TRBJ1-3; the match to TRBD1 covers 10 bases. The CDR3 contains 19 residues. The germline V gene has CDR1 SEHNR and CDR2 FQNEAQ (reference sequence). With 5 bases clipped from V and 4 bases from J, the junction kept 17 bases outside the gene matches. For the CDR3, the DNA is TGTGCCAGCAGCCGTACCGGGACAGGGGACGGGGTGCGAGGAAACACCATATATTTT. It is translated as CASSRTGTGDGVRGNTIYF. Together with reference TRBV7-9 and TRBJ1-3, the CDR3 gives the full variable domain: DTGVSQNPRHKITKRGQNVTFRCDPISEHNRLYWYRQTLGQGPEFLTYFQNEAQLEKSRLLSDRFSAERPKGSFSTLEIQRTEQGDSAMYLCASSRTGTGDGVRGNTIYFGEGSWLTVV.

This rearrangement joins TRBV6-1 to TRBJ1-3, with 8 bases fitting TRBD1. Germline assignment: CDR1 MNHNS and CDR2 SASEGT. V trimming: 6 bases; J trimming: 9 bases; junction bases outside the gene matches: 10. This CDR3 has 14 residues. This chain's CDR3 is CASSAGGGSITIYF. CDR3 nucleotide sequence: TGTGCCAGCAGCGCAGGGGGCGGGTCAATCACCATATATTTT.

CDR3 DNA sequence: TGTGCCATCAACCCGACACCCGGCTATGGCTACACCTTC. This gives the protein CAINPTPGYGYTF. The rearrangement uses TRBV10-3 and TRBJ1-2, with no clear D. The CDR3 covers 13 residues. Trimming left V 7 bases short and J 4 bases short, with 13 bases between. CDR1 and CDR2 (germline): ENHRY, SYGVKD.

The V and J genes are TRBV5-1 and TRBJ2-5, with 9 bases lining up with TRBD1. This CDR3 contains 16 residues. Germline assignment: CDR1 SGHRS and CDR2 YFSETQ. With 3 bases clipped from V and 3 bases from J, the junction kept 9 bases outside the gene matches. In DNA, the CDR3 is TGCGCCAGCAGCTGGTTCGGGACAGGGAAGGAAGAGACCCAGTACTTC. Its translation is CASSWFGTGKEETQYF. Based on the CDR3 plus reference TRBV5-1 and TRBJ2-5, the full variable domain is KAGVTQTPRYLIKTRGQQVTLSCSPISGHRSVSWYQQTPGQGLQFLFEYFSETQRNKGNFPGRFSGRQFSNSRSEMNVSTLELGDSALYLCASSWFGTGKEETQYFGPGTRLLVL.

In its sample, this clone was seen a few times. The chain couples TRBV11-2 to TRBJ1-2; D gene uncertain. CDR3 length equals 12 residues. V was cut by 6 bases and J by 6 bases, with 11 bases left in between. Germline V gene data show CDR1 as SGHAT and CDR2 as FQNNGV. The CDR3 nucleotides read TGTGCCAGCAGTTGGGCGGGGAATGGCTACACCTTC. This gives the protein CASSWAGNGYTF.

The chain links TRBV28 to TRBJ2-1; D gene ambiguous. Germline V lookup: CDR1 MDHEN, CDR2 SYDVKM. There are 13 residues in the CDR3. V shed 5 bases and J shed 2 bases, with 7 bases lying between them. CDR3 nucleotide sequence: TGTGCCAGCAGTCCCGCCCCCTACAATGAGCAGTTCTTC. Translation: CASSPAPYNEQFF. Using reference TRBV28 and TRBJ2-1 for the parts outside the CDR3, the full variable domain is DVKVTQSSRYLVKRTGEKVFLECVQDMDHENMFWYRQDPGLGLRLIYFSYDVKMKEKGDIPEGYSVSREKKERFSLILESASTNQTSMYLCASSPAPYNEQFFGPGTRLTVL.

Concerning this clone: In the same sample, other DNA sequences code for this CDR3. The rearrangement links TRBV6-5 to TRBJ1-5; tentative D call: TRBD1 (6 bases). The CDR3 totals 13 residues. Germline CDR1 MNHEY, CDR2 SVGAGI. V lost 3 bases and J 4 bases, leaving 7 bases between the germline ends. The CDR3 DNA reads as TGTGCCAGCAGTTATGACAGGAATCAGCCCCAGCATTTT. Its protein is CASSYDRNQPQHF.

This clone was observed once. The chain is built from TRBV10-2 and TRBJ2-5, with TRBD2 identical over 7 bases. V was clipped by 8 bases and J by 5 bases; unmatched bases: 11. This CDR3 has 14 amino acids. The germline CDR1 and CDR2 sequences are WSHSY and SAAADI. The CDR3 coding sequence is TGCGCCAGCTGGAGGACTAGTGATCGGGAGACCCAGTACTTC. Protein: CASWRTSDRETQYF.

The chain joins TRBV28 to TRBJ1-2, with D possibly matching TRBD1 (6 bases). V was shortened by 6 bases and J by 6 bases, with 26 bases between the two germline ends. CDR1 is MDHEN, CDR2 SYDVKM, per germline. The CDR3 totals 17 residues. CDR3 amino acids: CASSPSGKVGGTDGYTF. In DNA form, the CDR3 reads TGTGCCAGCAGCCCTTCCGGAAAGGTAGGGGGTACGGATGGCTACACCTTC.

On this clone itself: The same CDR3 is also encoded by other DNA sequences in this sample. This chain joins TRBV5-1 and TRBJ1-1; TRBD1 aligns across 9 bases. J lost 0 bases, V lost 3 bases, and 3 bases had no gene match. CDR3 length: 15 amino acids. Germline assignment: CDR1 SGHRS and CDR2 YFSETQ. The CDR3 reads CASSWGQGMNTEAFF. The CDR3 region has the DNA TGCGCCAGCAGCTGGGGACAGGGCATGAACACTGAAGCTTTCTTT.

Here the CDR3 reads CASSLDLAGWETQYF. Written as DNA, the CDR3 is TGTGCCAGCAGCTTAGACCTAGCGGGATGGGAGACCCAGTACTTC. V is TRBV7-2 and J is TRBJ2-5; 9 positions match TRBD2. CDR1 is SGHTA, CDR2 FQGNSA, per germline. The V gene end was trimmed by 1 base and the J gene end by 5 bases; junction bases not matched to a gene: 5. CDR3 size: 15 residues.

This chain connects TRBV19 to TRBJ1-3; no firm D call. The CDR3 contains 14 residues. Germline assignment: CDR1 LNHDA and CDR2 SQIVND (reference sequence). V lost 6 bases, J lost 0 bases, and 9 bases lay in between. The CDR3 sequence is CASSAFGSGNTIYF. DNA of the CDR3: TGTGCCAGTAGCGCGTTCGGCTCTGGAAACACCATATATTTT.

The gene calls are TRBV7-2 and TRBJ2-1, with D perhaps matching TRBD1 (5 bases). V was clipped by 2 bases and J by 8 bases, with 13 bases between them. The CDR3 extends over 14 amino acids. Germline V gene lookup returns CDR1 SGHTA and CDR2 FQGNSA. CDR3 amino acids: CASSLLPGFDEQFF. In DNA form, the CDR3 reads TGTGCCAGCAGCTTATTACCAGGGTTCGATGAGCAGTTCTTC.

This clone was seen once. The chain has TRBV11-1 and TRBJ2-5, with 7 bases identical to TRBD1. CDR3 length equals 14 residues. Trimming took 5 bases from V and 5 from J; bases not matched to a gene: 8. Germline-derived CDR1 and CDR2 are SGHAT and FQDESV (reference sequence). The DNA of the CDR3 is TGTGCCAGCAGCGACGCCGGGACAGCGGAGACCCAGTACTTC. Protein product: CASSDAGTAETQYF.